Listed below are T cell receptor beta chains from one sample, sequenced in a study of blood T cell repertoires in COVID-19. The protocol was immunoSEQ multiplex PCR, while the TCRdb copy is restricted to in-frame clones and leaves out a portion. The table has 140,000 to 150,000 clones, over 65% seen once. The sequenced sample was PBMCs or T cells enriched from blood (not recorded which). The receptors come from a woman between 45 and 60 years old who had recovered from COVID-19. Each CDR3 is given without its conserved first and last residue. Clone size is stated in some rows and not others, as once, few, many or a class when expanded.

CDR3 protein	V gene	clone size	J gene
ASRTKQGGEQY	TRBV5-4	-	TRBJ2-7
ASSLTGGNEQF	TRBV12-3/TRBV12-4	-	TRBJ2-1
ASSKTASEAF	TRBV27	-	TRBJ1-1
ATSEGTGEGEKLF	TRBV24-1	-	TRBJ1-4
ASSLTGFGQGVGTEAF	TRBV3-1/TRBV3-2	few	TRBJ1-1
ASTQTGNYGYT	TRBV5-6	many	TRBJ1-2
ASSLGGRDIASPLH	TRBV7-9	once	TRBJ1-6
ASSLGGADGYT	TRBV28	-	TRBJ1-2
ASSKMDTSNQPQH	TRBV19	many	TRBJ1-5
ASTLTSGGAREQF	TRBV7-2	-	TRBJ2-1
ASFDRGRANEKLF	TRBV6-5	few	TRBJ1-4
ASSPRQDYNEQF	TRBV11-3	-	TRBJ2-1
ASSGTRTENQPQH	TRBV28	-	TRBJ1-5
SVAGNGNTIY	TRBV29-1	-	TRBJ1-3
ASSHTSNQETQY	TRBV11-2	-	TRBJ2-5
ASSLGQGASYEQY	TRBV6-5	-	TRBJ2-7
ASSSRRTGDTEAF	TRBV7-2	-	TRBJ1-1
ASTRLQGDYGYT	TRBV11-2	few	TRBJ1-2
ATSEPRQFSGNTIY	TRBV24-1	-	TRBJ1-3
ASSARQGGRAEAF	TRBV19	-	TRBJ1-1
SVKPGQGVYEQY	TRBV29-1	-	TRBJ2-7
ASSSQGWDTEAF	TRBV13	-	TRBJ1-1
ASSKRGNQPQH	TRBV18	-	TRBJ1-5
ASSVVGSGGDEQF	TRBV9	-	TRBJ2-1
ASSQDPQFNEQF	TRBV14	many	TRBJ2-1
ASSLVAGGGGLTGELF	TRBV7-2	-	TRBJ2-2
ASSRDRGTDTQY	TRBV5-1	-	TRBJ2-3
ASSFRGVGETQY	TRBV27	-	TRBJ2-5
AISEGTSGGQQETQY	TRBV10-3	-	TRBJ2-5
SVGGPGDLLAKNIQY	TRBV29-1	-	TRBJ2-4
ASSPMAVIQETQY	TRBV27	once	TRBJ2-5
ASSQVVGQLGFGSYEQY	TRBV3-1/TRBV3-2	-	TRBJ2-7
ASSVEWTGGSGNTIY	TRBV9	-	TRBJ1-3
ASSILAGAYEQF	TRBV7-8	-	TRBJ2-1
ASSFGQSRGYT	TRBV19	-	TRBJ1-2
ASSQGQVRSGGEETQY	TRBV4-2	-	TRBJ2-5
ASSLGRDRVRNTGELF	TRBV7-2	-	TRBJ2-2
ASSRQVVPWLETQY	TRBV3-1/TRBV3-2	-	TRBJ2-5
ASSTGQYTGELF	TRBV5-4	many	TRBJ2-2
AIGGAADTEAF	TRBV10-3	-	TRBJ1-1
ASSPGTGGYGYT	TRBV28	-	TRBJ1-2
ASSPAGGRRGTQY	TRBV7-2	-	TRBJ2-3
ASRTGNTEAF	TRBV6-6	-	TRBJ1-1
ASSSIGATNEKLF	TRBV27	-	TRBJ1-4
SVIQGRGQPQH	TRBV29-1	-	TRBJ1-5